The 28 T cell receptor beta chains listed next were all sequenced from one sample in a study of cytomegalovirus exposure and HLA in healthy donors. TCRdb keeps only in-frame clones here, not all; method: immunoSEQ multiplex PCR. The repertoire consists of 120,000 or so clones, with roughly nine tenths occurring once and the leading ten covering about 2%. The sample was PBMCs. The receptors shown here come from a woman aged 18-35 years in good health and CMV-seronegative.

This chain links TRBV19 with TRBJ1-1; TRBD1 aligns across 8 bases. The germline V gene has CDR1 LNHDA and CDR2 SQIVND (reference sequence). J lost 6 bases, V lost 5 bases, and 5 bases had no gene match. CDR3 length equals 13 residues. Here the CDR3 DNA reads TGTGCCAGTAGTTGGACAGGGTTCTCTGAAGCTTTCTTT. It encodes CASSWTGFSEAFF.

The chain combines TRBV11-2 with TRBJ2-7; possible D gene TRBD1, 6 bases. The germline V and J ends were trimmed by 5 bases and 0 bases, with 14 bases remaining between them. Germline V gene data show CDR1 as SGHAT and CDR2 as FQNNGV. The CDR3 covers 15 residues. This CDR3 is CASSPITGSSYEQYF. The CDR3 DNA is TGTGCCAGCAGCCCGATAACAGGGAGCTCCTACGAGCAGTACTTC. The complete variable domain, with remaining parts taken from reference TRBV11-2 and TRBJ2-7, reads EAGVAQSPRYKIIEKRQSVAFWCNPISGHATLYWYQQILGQGPKLLIQFQNNGVVDDSQLPKDRFSAERLKGVDSTLKIQPAKLEDSAVYLCASSPITGSSYEQYFGPGTRLTVT.

The rearrangement joins TRBV28 to TRBJ2-5, with D perhaps TRBD2 (6 bases). Trimming removed 2 bases at V and 5 bases at J, with 9 bases between. Germline CDR1 reads MDHEN; CDR2 reads SYDVKM. This CDR3 is 13 amino acids long. The CDR3: CASSLAGTETQYF. DNA of the CDR3: TGTGCCAGCAGTTTAGCGGGGACGGAGACCCAGTACTTC.

The rearrangement uses TRBV18 and TRBJ2-5, with 8 bases fitting TRBD1. Germline V gene sequence: CDR1 KGHSH, CDR2 LQKENI. Losses at the gene ends were 2 bases for V and 5 bases for J; bases not matched to a gene: 1. The CDR3 runs 13 residues. This chain's CDR3 is CASSPGQGETQYF. The CDR3 region has the DNA TGTGCCAGCTCACCAGGACAGGGTGAGACCCAGTACTTC.

The chain carries TRBV7-3 and TRBJ2-2, with TRBD2 identical over 8 bases. CDR3 length equals 16 residues. Germline values: CDR1 SGHTA, CDR2 FQGTGA. V shed 2 bases and J 7 bases; nucleotides not matched to a gene: 9. The CDR3 DNA reads as TGTGCCAGCAGCTTAGTCGGGACTAGGAGCCTCGGGGAGCTGTTTTTT. It specifies CASSLVGTRSLGELFF.

The chain has TRBV6-1 and TRBJ2-7, with TRBD2 identical over 7 bases. J was trimmed by 3 bases and V by 5 bases; bases with no gene match: 4. Germline V gives CDR1 MNHNS, CDR2 SASEGT. The CDR3 sequence is 13 residues long. The DNA of the CDR3 is TGTGCCAGCAGTCTAGGGAGGGTCTACGAGCAGTACTTC. It codes for CASSLGRVYEQYF.

CDR3: CASSYRTGRSYEQYF. CDR3 nucleotides: TGTGCCAGCAGTTATCGGACAGGGAGATCCTACGAGCAGTACTTC. The V and J genes are TRBV7-9 and TRBJ2-7; 8 nucleotides match TRBD1. Germline values: CDR1 SEHNR, CDR2 FQNEAQ (reference sequence). With V trimmed by 6 bases and J by 1 base, 8 bases remained unmatched. The CDR3 is made up of 15 amino acids. The whole variable domain, filled in from reference TRBV7-9 and TRBJ2-7, reads DTGVSQNPRHKITKRGQNVTFRCDPISEHNRLYWYRQTLGQGPEFLTYFQNEAQLEKSRLLSDRFSAERPKGSFSTLEIQRTEQGDSAMYLCASSYRTGRSYEQYFGPGTRLTVT.

The gene calls are TRBV7-6 and TRBJ2-7, with 13 bases identical to TRBD2. This CDR3 region has 16 residues. V lost 5 bases to trimming and J lost 4 bases; unmatched junction nucleotides: 8. From germline, CDR1 is SGHVS and CDR2 FNYEAQ. The CDR3, as DNA: TGTGCCAGCAGCCCACTAGCGGGAGGGCTAATTTACGAGCAGTACTTC. This translates into CASSPLAGGLIYEQYF. Together with reference TRBV7-6 and TRBJ2-7, the CDR3 gives the full variable domain: GAGVSQSPRYKVTKRGQDVALRCDPISGHVSLYWYRQALGQGPEFLTYFNYEAQQDKSGLPNDRFSAERPEGSISTLTIQRTEQRDSAMYRCASSPLAGGLIYEQYFGPGTRLTVT.

In this sample, this clone turned up a few times. The chain uses TRBV27 and TRBJ2-7; D possibly corresponds to TRBD2 (6 bases). CDR1 is MNHEY and CDR2 is SMNVEV in the germline V gene (reference sequence). Between the trimmed V and J ends, which lost 4 bases and 2 bases, there was a span of 9 bases. The CDR3 is 13 residues long. The CDR3 DNA reads as TGTGCCAGCAGTTCGGGACTTGCCTACGAGCAGTACTTC. As protein: CASSSGLAYEQYF.

The chain carries TRBV4-1 and TRBJ1-3, with unresolved D. CDR1 and CDR2 from the germline V gene are MGHRA and YSYEKL. This CDR3 comprises 15 residues. Trimming removed 2 bases from V and 2 bases from J, with 10 bases in between. CDR3 sequence reads: CASSQQLSTGNTIYF. CDR3 coding DNA: TGCGCCAGCAGCCAACAACTGAGCACTGGAAACACCATATATTTT.

The chain employs TRBV19 and TRBJ1-4; D is perhaps TRBD1 (5 bases). The germline V gene has CDR1 LNHDA and CDR2 SQIVND (reference sequence). The length of the CDR3 is 12 residues. Trimming shortened V by 3 bases and J by 7 bases, and 6 bases separated the two germline ends. The CDR3 here is CASSIGGEKLFF. In DNA, the CDR3 is TGTGCCAGTAGTATCGGGGGTGAAAAACTGTTTTTT.

This clone came up once. The V and J genes are TRBV28 and TRBJ1-1; 7 nucleotides line up with TRBD1. CDR1 and CDR2 (germline): MDHEN, SYDVKM. The V and J ends lost 3 bases and 5 bases, in that order; junction bases with no gene match: 3. There are 13 residues in the CDR3. CDR3 loop: CASSLRGRTEAFF. Here the CDR3 DNA reads TGTGCCAGCAGTTTGAGGGGGCGTACTGAAGCTTTCTTT.

V usage is TRBV2 and J usage is TRBJ1-1, with D possibly TRBD1 on 6 matching bases. CDR3 size: 12 residues. Germline V CDR1 and CDR2: SNHLY, FYNNEI. Trimming stripped 8 bases from V and 6 bases from J, with 13 bases between. DNA for the CDR3: TGTGCCAGCGTCTCGGCAGGGGCTGAAGCTTTCTTT. Residues: CASVSAGAEAFF.

V gene TRBV14 combines with J gene TRBJ2-7, with 7 bases fitting TRBD2. This CDR3 has 13 amino acids. V was pared by 6 bases and J by 6 bases, with 8 bases of the junction left unmatched. In germline, CDR1 is SGHDN, CDR2 FVKESK. CDR3 protein: CASSFGGGGEQYF. CDR3 nucleotide sequence: TGTGCCAGCAGTTTCGGCGGCGGGGGCGAGCAGTACTTC.

The chain joins TRBV4-1 to TRBJ1-2; D is uncertain. V shed 3 bases and J shed 4 bases, with 12 bases lying between them. The V gene's germline CDR1 is MGHRA and CDR2 YSYEKL. The CDR3 extends over 14 amino acids. The CDR3 sequence is CASSQQGGGYGYTF. DNA for the CDR3: TGCGCCAGCAGCCAGCAAGGAGGAGGCTATGGCTACACCTTC.

This chain connects TRBV7-9 to TRBJ2-7; D is unclear. CDR3 size: 14 residues. The V and J ends lost 5 bases and 2 bases respectively, with 13 bases between them. Looked up from germline, CDR1 is SEHNR and CDR2 is FQNEAQ (reference sequence). CDR3 DNA: TGTGCCAGCAGCCTAACGGTAGAACCCTACGAGCAGTACTTC. Protein sequence: CASSLTVEPYEQYF.

The chain couples TRBV7-9 to TRBJ2-7, with D possibly being TRBD2 (6 bases). The CDR3 covers 16 residues. The V end was cut by 1 base, the J end by 5 bases, with 18 bases between. Germline CDR1 reads SEHNR; CDR2 reads FQNEAQ (reference sequence). The CDR3 region has the DNA TGTGCCAGCAGCTTAGTACGGGGGAACTCCAGGAACGAGCAGTACTTC. Translated: CASSLVRGNSRNEQYF.

The gene calls are TRBV14 and TRBJ1-2; weak D call: TRBD1 (6 bases). The CDR3 contains 16 residues. From germline, CDR1 is SGHDN and CDR2 FVKESK. V lost 4 bases to trimming and J lost 1 base, with 16 bases between them. Written as DNA, the CDR3 is TGTGCCAGCAGCCCCCTATGGGGGCCCCGTAACTATGGCTACACCTTC. Protein product: CASSPLWGPRNYGYTF.

This clone was recorded only once. The V and J genes are TRBV18 and TRBJ2-7, with D possibly TRBD2 on 5 matching bases. Trimming left V 2 bases short and J 4 bases short, with 6 bases between. Per germline, CDR1 KGHSH and CDR2 LQKENI. This CDR3 comprises 12 residues. DNA of the CDR3: TGTGCCAGCTCACCAGGCGGGTACGAGCAGTACTTC. Its translation is CASSPGGYEQYF.

The chain joins TRBV15 to TRBJ2-5; 11 positions agree with TRBD2. Unmatched junction bases numbered 8, after V lost 1 base and J lost 1 base. In germline, CDR1 is LNHNV, CDR2 YYDKDF (reference sequence). The CDR3 has 18 amino acids. CDR3 coding DNA: TGTGCCACCAGCAGAGCGGGACTAGCGGCAGAGTTCCAAGAGACCCAGTACTTC. Translation: CATSRAGLAAEFQETQYF.

The rearrangement links TRBV10-3 to TRBJ2-7, with a weak D call TRBD2 (5 bases). This CDR3 has 16 amino acids. The germline CDR1 and CDR2 sequences are ENHRY and SYGVKD. V lost 2 bases, J lost 5 bases, and 19 bases lay in between. The CDR3 nucleotides are TGTGCCATCAGTGAGCCAGGACTGGCGTCAGAGCACGAGCAGTACTTC. Its protein is CAISEPGLASEHEQYF.

The chain employs TRBV5-1 and TRBJ2-1, with D perhaps TRBD2 (7 bases). The V end lost 6 bases, the J end lost 9 bases, and 25 bases lay between the germline ends. The CDR3 totals 16 residues. Germline V gives CDR1 SGHRS, CDR2 YFSETQ. This chain's CDR3 is CASNPTGGGLLVEQFF. In DNA form, the CDR3 reads TGCGCCAGCAACCCCACGGGCGGGGGCCTCTTAGTTGAGCAGTTCTTC.

The chain is built from TRBV5-1 and TRBJ2-5; 7 bases line up with TRBD2. Germline values: CDR1 SGHRS, CDR2 YFSETQ. The trim removed 4 bases at V and 1 base at J, leaving 16 bases unmatched. The CDR3 loop spans 18 amino acids. CDR3 loop: CASSPPSLAGSIQETQYF. CDR3 nucleotide sequence: TGCGCCAGCAGCCCTCCTTCATTAGCGGGCTCAATCCAAGAGACCCAGTACTTC.

The chain links TRBV7-7 to TRBJ1-5; tentatively, D is TRBD1 (6 bases). CDR3 size: 13 residues. Germline V gives CDR1 SSHAT, CDR2 FNYEAQ (reference sequence). CDR3 amino acids: CDGGARGNQPQHF. In DNA, the CDR3 is TGTGATGGGGGGGCGCGGGGCAATCAGCCCCAGCATTTT.

The chain couples TRBV15 to TRBJ1-4, with TRBD1 matching over 7 bases. There are 17 residues in the CDR3. V lost 1 base, J lost 8 bases, and 13 bases stayed unmatched. Looked up from germline, CDR1 is LNHNV and CDR2 is YYDKDF (reference sequence). Here the CDR3 reads CATSRGPIRDSLEKLFF. For the CDR3, the DNA is TGTGCCACCAGCAGAGGGCCTATCCGGGACAGTTTAGAAAAACTGTTTTTT.

This rearrangement joins TRBV6-6 to TRBJ1-2, with TRBD1 as a possible D gene (5 bases). Germline V gene lookup returns CDR1 MNHNY and CDR2 SVGAGI (reference sequence). The CDR3 has 15 residues. The ends were cut back, 5 bases at V and 0 bases at J, with 13 bases in the middle. The CDR3 bases are TGTGCCAGCAGTCCGGACATATTTCCTAACTATGGCTACACCTTC. Protein: CASSPDIFPNYGYTF.

This clone was found a few times. One end of the junction does not line up with germline, which may come from a read error. The chain couples TRBV7-7 to TRBJ2-2; D is possibly TRBD2 (6 bases). CDR1 and CDR2 from the germline V gene are SSHAT and FNYEAQ (reference sequence). The CDR3 consists of 14 residues. Here the CDR3 reads CASSLVGGAGELFF. The DNA of the CDR3 is TGTGCTAGCAGCTTAGTCGGGGGTGCCGGGGAGCTGTTTTTT.

V is TRBV28 and J is TRBJ1-2; D unclear. This CDR3 has 15 residues. V lost 6 bases, J lost 2 bases, and 16 bases lay in between. Germline V CDR1 and CDR2: MDHEN, SYDVKM. CDR3 amino acids: CASSLSRRVNYGYTF. CDR3 coding DNA: TGTGCCAGCAGCCTATCCCGGAGGGTCAACTATGGCTACACCTTC.